These 5 T cell receptor beta chains were sequenced from one sample in a study of blood T cell repertoires in COVID-19. Sequenced by immunoSEQ multiplex PCR; TCRdb stores in-frame clones only, minus some. The table has some 70,000 clones, 65% to 85% seen once. The sample taken for sequencing was peripheral blood. These receptors were obtained from a man in his sixties with COVID-19, enrolled during active disease.

This clone was seen only once. V gene TRBV30 combines with J gene TRBJ1-1, with 8 bases matching TRBD1. Germline V CDR1 and CDR2: GTSNPN, SVGIG (reference sequence). The ends lost 4 bases at V and 6 bases at J; junction bases unmatched: 4. CDR3 length equals 12 residues. The CDR3 sequence is CAWIRGLAEAFF. The CDR3, as DNA: TGTGCCTGGATCAGGGGGCTGGCTGAAGCTTTCTTT. Full variable domain (remainder filled in from reference TRBV30 and TRBJ1-1): SQTIHQWPATLVQPVGSPLSLECTVEGTSNPNLYWYRQAAGRGLQLLFYSVGIGQISSEVPQNLSASRPQDRQFILSSKKLLLSDSGFYLCAWIRGLAEAFFGQGTRLTVV.

The chain combines TRBV28 with TRBJ2-3, with 10 bases lining up with TRBD2. CDR3 length: 14 residues. CDR1 MDHEN and CDR2 SYDVKM come from the germline V gene. V shed 4 bases and J 6 bases; nucleotides not matched to a gene: 4. The CDR3 is CASSSAGGVDTQYF. CDR3 nucleotide sequence: TGTGCCAGCAGTTCAGCGGGGGGGGTGGATACGCAGTATTTT.

This chain links TRBV11-2 with TRBJ2-1; D perhaps matches TRBD2 (6 bases). CDR3 length equals 15 residues. The V end was cut by 7 bases, the J end by 5 bases, with 18 bases between. Germline CDR1 and CDR2: SGHAT and FQNNGV. CDR3: CASTSLRGRNNEQFF. The CDR3, as DNA: TGTGCCAGCACCTCCCTCCGGGGGAGGAACAATGAGCAGTTCTTC.

This sequence joins TRBV27 and TRBJ1-2; D remains unclear. The CDR3 extends over 13 amino acids. Germline CDR1 MNHEY, CDR2 SMNVEV (reference sequence). The V end lost 6 bases, the J end lost 4 bases, and 12 bases lay between the germline ends. CDR3 region: CASRMSGVYGYTF. The CDR3 nucleotides are TGTGCCAGCAGAATGTCTGGAGTCTATGGCTACACCTTC.

This clone appeared a single time. This chain uses TRBV9 with TRBJ1-1; D ambiguous. This CDR3 is built from 14 residues. Trimming removed 3 bases at V and 0 bases at J, with 9 bases between. Germline CDR1 is SGDLS and CDR2 is YYNGEE. The CDR3 DNA reads TGTGCCAGCAGCGGCACTGCGATGAACACTGAAGCTTTCTTT. This translates into CASSGTAMNTEAFF.